This T cell receptor (beta chain) is drawn from a study of PD-1 blockade in classical Hodgkin lymphoma. Across the whole study: Administration of nivolumab to patients was at 3 mg/kg intravenously every 2 weeks.

Measured with immunoSEQ multiplex PCR; TCRdb has only the in-frame clones, and not every one. In the table there are approximately 31,000 clones, about 88% of which are singletons. Time point described: cycle 4 day 1 (C4D1), after 5 to 7 weeks of nivolumab. Each patient relapsed following autologous stem cell transplantation, and prior brentuximab vedotin exposure differed. Thawed PBMCs yielded CD4+ T cells through magnetic negative selection. This clone was seen a single time. The CDR3 totals 16 residues. Germline-derived CDR1 and CDR2 are LGHNA and YSLEER. Trimming cost V 1 base and J 6 bases, with 19 bases left between them.

Sequenced material: CD4+ T cells from blood, taken before the fourth cycle of nivolumab. The receptor was derived from a human donor with classical Hodgkin lymphoma. The gene calls are TRBV4-3 and TRBJ2-7; unclear D gene. The CDR3 DNA reads as TGCGCCAGCAGCCAAGTGTATGCCCTGGATATTGGCGAGCAGTACTTC. This encodes CASSQVYALDIGEQYF.